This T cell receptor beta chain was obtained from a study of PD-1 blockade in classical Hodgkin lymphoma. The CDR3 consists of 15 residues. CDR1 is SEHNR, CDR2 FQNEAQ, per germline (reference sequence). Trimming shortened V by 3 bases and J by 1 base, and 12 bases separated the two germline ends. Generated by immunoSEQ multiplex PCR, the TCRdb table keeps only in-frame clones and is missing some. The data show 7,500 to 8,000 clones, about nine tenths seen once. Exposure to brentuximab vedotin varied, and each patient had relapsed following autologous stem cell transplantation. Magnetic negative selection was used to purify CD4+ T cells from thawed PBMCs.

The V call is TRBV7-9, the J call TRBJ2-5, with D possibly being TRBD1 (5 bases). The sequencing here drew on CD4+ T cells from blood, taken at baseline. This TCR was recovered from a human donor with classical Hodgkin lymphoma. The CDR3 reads CASSFDVDSQETQYF. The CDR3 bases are TGTGCCAGCAGCTTTGACGTAGACAGCCAAGAGACCCAGTACTTC.